This TCR beta chain was recovered during a study of post-analysis software for immune sequencing data. Whole-study findings and limits: Five TRBV segments occurring more often in patients than controls included TRBV5-6, TRBV5-1 and TRBV20-1.

A remark on this clonotype: The target antigen is unknown.

The V gene lost 9 bases and the J gene lost 4 bases, with 12 bases spanning the gap. There are 13 residues in the CDR3. Germline CDR1 reads SGHTA; CDR2 reads FQGNSA. Unique-molecular-identifier-tagged TCR beta cDNA libraries were used. TCRdb analysed the PCR reads with MiXCR anew, one entry per CDR3 protein. The sample shows about half a million distinct CDR3 sequences, under 40% of them seen only once. The sequencing input was blood. The rearrangement uses TRBV7-2 and TRBJ2-2; D possibly uses TRBD1 or TRBD2 (5 bases each). The clonotype comes from a girl aged 2-17 years with multiple sclerosis. The CDR3: CASPGPSTGELFF. For the CDR3, the DNA is TGTGCCAGTCCGGGACCCTCCACCGGGGAGCTGTTTTTT.